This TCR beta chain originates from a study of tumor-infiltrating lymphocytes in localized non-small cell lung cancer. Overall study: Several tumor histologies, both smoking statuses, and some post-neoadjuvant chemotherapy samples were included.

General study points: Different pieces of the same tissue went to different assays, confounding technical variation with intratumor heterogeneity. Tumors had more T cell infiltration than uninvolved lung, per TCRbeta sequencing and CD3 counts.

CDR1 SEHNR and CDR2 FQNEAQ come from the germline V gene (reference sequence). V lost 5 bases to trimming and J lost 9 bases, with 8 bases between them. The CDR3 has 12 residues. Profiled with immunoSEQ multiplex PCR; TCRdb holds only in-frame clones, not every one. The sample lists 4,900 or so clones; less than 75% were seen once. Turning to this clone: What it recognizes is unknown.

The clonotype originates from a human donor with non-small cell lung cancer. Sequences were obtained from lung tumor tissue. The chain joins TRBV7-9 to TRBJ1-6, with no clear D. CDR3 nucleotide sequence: TGTGCCAGCAGCATAATAGGTTCACCCCTCCACTTT. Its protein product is CASSIIGSPLHF. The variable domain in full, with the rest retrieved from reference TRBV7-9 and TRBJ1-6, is DTGVSQNPRHKITKRGQNVTFRCDPISEHNRLYWYRQTLGQGPEFLTYFQNEAQLEKSRLLSDRFSAERPKGSFSTLEIQRTEQGDSAMYLCASSIIGSPLHFGNGTRLTVT.